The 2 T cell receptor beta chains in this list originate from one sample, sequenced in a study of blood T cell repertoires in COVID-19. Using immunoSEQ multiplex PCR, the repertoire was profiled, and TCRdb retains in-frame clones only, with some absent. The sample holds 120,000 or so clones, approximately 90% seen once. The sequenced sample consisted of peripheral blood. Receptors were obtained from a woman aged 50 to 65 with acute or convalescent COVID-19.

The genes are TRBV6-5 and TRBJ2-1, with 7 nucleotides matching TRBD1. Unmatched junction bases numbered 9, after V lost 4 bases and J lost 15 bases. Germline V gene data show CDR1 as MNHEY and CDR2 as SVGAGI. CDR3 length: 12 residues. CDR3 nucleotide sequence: TGTGCCAGCAGTTCCCTCCGGGACAGCGTGTTCTTC. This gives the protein CASSSLRDSVFF.

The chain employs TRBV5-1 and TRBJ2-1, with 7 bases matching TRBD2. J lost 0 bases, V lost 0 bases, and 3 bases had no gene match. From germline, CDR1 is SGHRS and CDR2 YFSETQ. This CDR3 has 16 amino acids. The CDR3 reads CASSLAGGSSYNEQFF. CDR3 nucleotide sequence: TGCGCCAGCAGCTTGGCCGGGGGGAGCTCCTACAATGAGCAGTTCTTC. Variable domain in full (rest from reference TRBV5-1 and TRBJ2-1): KAGVTQTPRYLIKTRGQQVTLSCSPISGHRSVSWYQQTPGQGLQFLFEYFSETQRNKGNFPGRFSGRQFSNSRSEMNVSTLELGDSALYLCASSLAGGSSYNEQFFGPGTRLTVL.